A selection of T cell receptor beta chains follows, all from one sample in a study of naive and memory T cell subsets. TCRdb re-derived calls from the UMI-ligation and nested PCR reads in MiXCR, one entry per CDR3 protein. The sample has fewer than 150,000 distinct CDR3 sequences; 15% to 25% are singletons. The sample was naive CD8+ T cells from blood. Source of these receptors: a human donor in good health. Each CDR3 is given with its conserved first and last residue. A D gene is named only where the DNA matches it firmly. Clone size is shown for a subset of rows, as once, few, many or a class of expanded clone.

clone_size: NA
d_call: TRBD2
v_call: TRBV28
j_call: TRBJ2-1
cdr3_nt: TGTGCCAGCCCGGCTAGCGGGGATTCCGACTCCTACAATGAGCAGTTCTTC
cdr3_aa: CASPASGDSDSYNEQFF

clone_size: NA
d_call: NA
v_call: TRBV6-1
j_call: TRBJ1-4
cdr3_nt: TGTGCCAGCAGCCACCCGCCATCGCAGGGTCCAAATGAAAAACTGTTTTTT
cdr3_aa: CASSHPPSQGPNEKLFF

clone_size: NA
d_call: TRBD2
v_call: TRBV29-1
j_call: TRBJ2-1
cdr3_nt: TGCAGCGTTGAAGGGCTAGCGGGAGTTAATGAGCAGTTCTTC
cdr3_aa: CSVEGLAGVNEQFF

clone_size: few
d_call: TRBD2
v_call: TRBV29-1
j_call: TRBJ2-7
cdr3_nt: TGCAGCGTTGCCGGGACTAGCGGGAGCAGCGACGAGCAGTACTTC
cdr3_aa: CSVAGTSGSSDEQYF

clone_size: few
d_call: NA
v_call: TRBV12-5
j_call: TRBJ1-1
cdr3_nt: TGTGCTAGTGGTCCTAACCGGCCGGCTTTCTTT
cdr3_aa: CASGPNRPAFF

clone_size: few
d_call: TRBD1
v_call: TRBV27
j_call: TRBJ1-1
cdr3_nt: TGTGCCAGCAGCCAAACAGGGGGCTGGAACACTGAAGCTTTCTTT
cdr3_aa: CASSQTGGWNTEAFF

clone_size: few
d_call: TRBD1
v_call: TRBV6-5
j_call: TRBJ1-1
cdr3_nt: TGTGCCAGCAGTTATGACAGGGCGAACACTGAAGCTTTCTTT
cdr3_aa: CASSYDRANTEAFF

clone_size: few
d_call: NA
v_call: TRBV7-6
j_call: TRBJ2-7
cdr3_nt: TGTGCCAGCAGCTTAGTTTCGGATGAGCAGTACTTC
cdr3_aa: CASSLVSDEQYF

clone_size: few
d_call: TRBD1
v_call: TRBV12-3/TRBV12-4
j_call: TRBJ1-1
cdr3_nt: TGTGCCAGCACCCTGCAAGGGGGCGTAACCTCTGAAGCTTTCTTT
cdr3_aa: CASTLQGGVTSEAFF

clone_size: NA
d_call: NA
v_call: TRBV29-1
j_call: TRBJ2-1
cdr3_nt: TGCAGCGTTGAAATAGGCAACAAAAATGAGCAGTTCTTC
cdr3_aa: CSVEIGNKNEQFF

clone_size: few
d_call: NA
v_call: TRBV6-6
j_call: TRBJ1-1
cdr3_nt: TGTGCCAGCAGAAATCAATGGGGGGGGCACACTGAAGCTTTCTTT
cdr3_aa: CASRNQWGGHTEAFF

clone_size: NA
d_call: TRBD2
v_call: TRBV9
j_call: TRBJ2-1
cdr3_nt: TGTGCCAGCAGCGTAGCTAGCGGCAATGAGCAGTTCTTC
cdr3_aa: CASSVASGNEQFF

clone_size: few
d_call: NA
v_call: TRBV6-5
j_call: TRBJ2-1
cdr3_nt: TGTGCCAGCAGTTGGGGTGTTAGCTCCTACAATGAGCAGTTCTTC
cdr3_aa: CASSWGVSSYNEQFF

clone_size: few
d_call: NA
v_call: TRBV10-2
j_call: TRBJ2-7
cdr3_nt: TGCGCCAGCAGTGACTACACCTACGAGCAGTACTTC
cdr3_aa: CASSDYTYEQYF

clone_size: NA
d_call: TRBD1
v_call: TRBV12-3/TRBV12-4
j_call: TRBJ1-5
cdr3_nt: TGTGCCAGCAGGACGACAGGGTACAATCAGCCCCAGCATTTT
cdr3_aa: CASRTTGYNQPQHF

clone_size: NA
d_call: TRBD2
v_call: TRBV19
j_call: TRBJ2-1
cdr3_nt: TGTGCCAGTAGCATTAGCGGGAGGGCCTTAAATGAGCAGTTCTTC
cdr3_aa: CASSISGRALNEQFF

clone_size: few
d_call: TRBD1
v_call: TRBV20-1
j_call: TRBJ1-2
cdr3_nt: TGCAGTGCTAGGACAGGGGGCTATGGCTACACCTTC
cdr3_aa: CSARTGGYGYTF

clone_size: NA
d_call: NA
v_call: TRBV5-1
j_call: TRBJ2-7
cdr3_nt: TGCGCCAGCAGCCCATCGAGCCGCGGGGACGAGCAGTACTTC
cdr3_aa: CASSPSSRGDEQYF

clone_size: NA
d_call: NA
v_call: TRBV28
j_call: TRBJ2-3
cdr3_nt: TGTGCCAGCAGCCCCGATATGGAGGGCCTCACAGATACGCAGTATTTT
cdr3_aa: CASSPDMEGLTDTQYF

clone_size: NA
d_call: NA
v_call: TRBV5-6
j_call: TRBJ1-6
cdr3_nt: TGTGCCAGCAGCGCACTAGGATCACCCCTCCACTTT
cdr3_aa: CASSALGSPLHF

clone_size: few
d_call: NA
v_call: TRBV27
j_call: TRBJ2-1
cdr3_nt: TGTGCCAGCAGTTTATCTGCGGGGCCCTCCTACAATGAGCAGTTCTTC
cdr3_aa: CASSLSAGPSYNEQFF

clone_size: NA
d_call: NA
v_call: TRBV12-5
j_call: TRBJ2-5
cdr3_nt: TGTGCTAGTGGTTTGGTAAACGGTCGGACAGTATACCAAGAGACCCAGTACTTC
cdr3_aa: CASGLVNGRTVYQETQYF

clone_size: NA
d_call: TRBD2
v_call: TRBV6-2/TRBV6-3
j_call: TRBJ2-1
cdr3_nt: TGTGCCAGCAGTAAGCAGCGGGAGGGCTCCTACAATGAGCAGTTCTTC
cdr3_aa: CASSKQREGSYNEQFF

clone_size: few
d_call: TRBD2
v_call: TRBV4-2
j_call: TRBJ2-3
cdr3_nt: TGTGCCAGCAGCCAATGGGGGACTAGCGGGAGCGGCACAGATACGCAGTATTTT
cdr3_aa: CASSQWGTSGSGTDTQYF

clone_size: few
d_call: NA
v_call: TRBV7-8
j_call: TRBJ2-4
cdr3_nt: TGTGCCAGCAGCCCACAGAGGGAGTTTAGCAGTATCATAGCCAAAAACATTCAGTACTTC
cdr3_aa: CASSPQREFSSIIAKNIQYF

clone_size: NA
d_call: NA
v_call: TRBV7-2
j_call: TRBJ2-1
cdr3_nt: TGTGCCAGCAGCGGAAGAGGGAGAAGCTCCTACAATGAGCAGTTCTTC
cdr3_aa: CASSGRGRSSYNEQFF

clone_size: NA
d_call: NA
v_call: TRBV7-9
j_call: TRBJ2-3
cdr3_nt: TGTGCCAGCACCCCCACGACAACGCAGTATTTT
cdr3_aa: CASTPTTTQYF

clone_size: few
d_call: TRBD1
v_call: TRBV27
j_call: TRBJ2-7
cdr3_nt: TGTGCCAGCAGTTGGGTGGACAGGTTTTCCCTAGAACAGTACTTC
cdr3_aa: CASSWVDRFSLEQYF

clone_size: many
d_call: NA
v_call: TRBV9
j_call: TRBJ2-7
cdr3_nt: TGTGCCAGCAGCGCGGAGGAGGAGTACGAGCAGTACTTC
cdr3_aa: CASSAEEEYEQYF

clone_size: NA
d_call: NA
v_call: TRBV7-9
j_call: TRBJ2-7
cdr3_nt: TGTGCCAGCACCCGAGACAGCGACTCCTACGAGCAGTACTTC
cdr3_aa: CASTRDSDSYEQYF

clone_size: NA
d_call: NA
v_call: TRBV12-3/TRBV12-4
j_call: TRBJ2-7
cdr3_nt: TGTGCCAGCAGTTATGGGGGGCCCCACTACGAGCAGTACTTC
cdr3_aa: CASSYGGPHYEQYF

clone_size: few
d_call: NA
v_call: TRBV12-3/TRBV12-4
j_call: TRBJ1-1
cdr3_nt: TGTGCCAGCAATCAGGTAACGAACACTGAAGCTTTCTTT
cdr3_aa: CASNQVTNTEAFF

clone_size: NA
d_call: NA
v_call: TRBV15
j_call: TRBJ1-1
cdr3_nt: TGTGCCACCAATCCCAGCGGGAACACTGAAGCTTTCTTT
cdr3_aa: CATNPSGNTEAFF

clone_size: NA
d_call: NA
v_call: TRBV5-6
j_call: TRBJ2-1
cdr3_nt: TGTGCCAGCACCTGGGCCAGGGAAGGGAGTGAGCAGTTCTTC
cdr3_aa: CASTWAREGSEQFF

clone_size: NA
d_call: TRBD1
v_call: TRBV9
j_call: TRBJ1-4
cdr3_nt: TGTGCCAGCAGCGTAGAAGGGACAGGGTACGAAAAACTGTTTTTT
cdr3_aa: CASSVEGTGYEKLFF

clone_size: few
d_call: TRBD1
v_call: TRBV5-1
j_call: TRBJ2-7
cdr3_nt: TGCGCCAGCAGCTTGGAGGGGGACAGCTACGAGCAGTACTTC
cdr3_aa: CASSLEGDSYEQYF

clone_size: NA
d_call: TRBD1
v_call: TRBV29-1
j_call: TRBJ2-7
cdr3_nt: TGCAGCGTTGACGGACAGGGGGCTGGCGAGCAGTACTTC
cdr3_aa: CSVDGQGAGEQYF

clone_size: few
d_call: NA
v_call: TRBV12-3/TRBV12-4
j_call: TRBJ1-5
cdr3_nt: TGTGCCAGCAGTACCCCGCATTCGCCCCAGCATTTT
cdr3_aa: CASSTPHSPQHF

clone_size: few
d_call: NA
v_call: TRBV28
j_call: TRBJ1-6
cdr3_nt: TGTGCCAGCAGTTTTCAACAGAATAATTCACCCCTCCACTTT
cdr3_aa: CASSFQQNNSPLHF

clone_size: few
d_call: NA
v_call: TRBV7-9
j_call: TRBJ2-7
cdr3_nt: TGTGCCAGCAGCTTCGCCTACGAGCAGTACTTC
cdr3_aa: CASSFAYEQYF

clone_size: few
d_call: TRBD1
v_call: TRBV4-3
j_call: TRBJ1-1
cdr3_nt: TGCGCCAGCAGCGACAGGGATACGAACACTGAAGCTTTCTTT
cdr3_aa: CASSDRDTNTEAFF

clone_size: once
d_call: NA
v_call: TRBV6-1
j_call: TRBJ2-7
cdr3_nt: TGTGCCAGCAGGGTCCGACCCTACGAGCAGTACTTC
cdr3_aa: CASRVRPYEQYF

clone_size: NA
d_call: NA
v_call: TRBV7-9
j_call: TRBJ2-7
cdr3_nt: TGTGCCAGCAGCCAAGGGGAGATATCCTACGAGCAGTACTTC
cdr3_aa: CASSQGEISYEQYF

clone_size: many
d_call: TRBD2
v_call: TRBV4-1
j_call: TRBJ2-7
cdr3_nt: TGCGCCAGCAGCCGCCGACTAGCGGGAGAACCCTCCTACGAGCAGTACTTC
cdr3_aa: CASSRRLAGEPSYEQYF

clone_size: NA
d_call: TRBD2
v_call: TRBV12-3/TRBV12-4
j_call: TRBJ2-5
cdr3_nt: TGTGCCAGCAACGGACTAGCGGGAGAAGAGACCCAGTACTTC
cdr3_aa: CASNGLAGEETQYF

clone_size: NA
d_call: TRBD2
v_call: TRBV7-9
j_call: TRBJ2-1
cdr3_nt: TGTGCCAGCAGCGTTAGCGGGAGGAACAATGAGCAGTTCTTC
cdr3_aa: CASSVSGRNNEQFF

clone_size: NA
d_call: NA
v_call: TRBV6-5
j_call: TRBJ2-2
cdr3_nt: TGTGCCAGCAGTTACTCGGCTCTGGCAGAAATCACCGGGGAGCTGTTTTTT
cdr3_aa: CASSYSALAEITGELFF

clone_size: few
d_call: NA
v_call: TRBV20-1
j_call: TRBJ2-1
cdr3_nt: TGCAGTGCTAGGAGGCCGGGAGAGTACAATGAGCAGTTCTTC
cdr3_aa: CSARRPGEYNEQFF

clone_size: NA
d_call: NA
v_call: TRBV24-1
j_call: TRBJ2-2
cdr3_nt: TGTGCCACCAGTGATCCCCACAGGAACGCCGCCGGGGAGCTGTTTTTT
cdr3_aa: CATSDPHRNAAGELFF

clone_size: NA
d_call: TRBD2
v_call: TRBV20-1
j_call: TRBJ2-7
cdr3_nt: TGCAGTGCTAGAGATCTCACTAGCGCGATCTACGAGCAGTACTTC
cdr3_aa: CSARDLTSAIYEQYF

clone_size: NA
d_call: TRBD1
v_call: TRBV29-1
j_call: TRBJ2-1
cdr3_nt: TGCAGCGTCGTCTTCCCCGGGACAGGTGCCTACAATGAGCAGTTCTTC
cdr3_aa: CSVVFPGTGAYNEQFF

clone_size: few
d_call: NA
v_call: TRBV5-6
j_call: TRBJ1-2
cdr3_nt: TGTGCCAGCAGCTTGGAGGAAAGGATGACCCACTATGGCTACACCTTC
cdr3_aa: CASSLEERMTHYGYTF

clone_size: NA
d_call: TRBD2
v_call: TRBV7-9
j_call: TRBJ2-7
cdr3_nt: TGTGCCAGCAGCTCAGAGGGGGGACTAGCGGGTTCCTCCTACGAGCAGTACTTC
cdr3_aa: CASSSEGGLAGSSYEQYF

clone_size: NA
d_call: TRBD1
v_call: TRBV29-1
j_call: TRBJ2-7
cdr3_nt: TGCAGCGTTTCAGGGGGACAGCCCTACGAGCAGTACTTC
cdr3_aa: CSVSGGQPYEQYF

clone_size: NA
d_call: NA
v_call: TRBV7-9
j_call: TRBJ1-1
cdr3_nt: TGTGCCAGCAGCTCCCCAGGGTTCACTGAAGCTTTCTTT
cdr3_aa: CASSSPGFTEAFF

clone_size: NA
d_call: NA
v_call: TRBV25-1
j_call: TRBJ2-7
cdr3_nt: TGTGCCAGCAGTGGGGGCAACGAGCAGTACTTC
cdr3_aa: CASSGGNEQYF

clone_size: few
d_call: NA
v_call: TRBV11-2
j_call: TRBJ2-7
cdr3_nt: TGTGCCAGCAGCCCAACGACGGGAACCTACGAGCAGTACTTC
cdr3_aa: CASSPTTGTYEQYF